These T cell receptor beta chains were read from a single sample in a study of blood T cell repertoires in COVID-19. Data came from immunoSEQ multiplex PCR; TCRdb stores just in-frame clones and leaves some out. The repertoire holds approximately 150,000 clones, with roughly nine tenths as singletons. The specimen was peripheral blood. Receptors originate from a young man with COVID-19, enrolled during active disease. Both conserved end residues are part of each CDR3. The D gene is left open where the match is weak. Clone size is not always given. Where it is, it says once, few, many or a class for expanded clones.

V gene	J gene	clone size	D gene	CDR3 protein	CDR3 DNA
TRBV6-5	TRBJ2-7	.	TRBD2	CASSYSIGLADWEQYF	TGTGCCAGCAGTTACTCAATCGGACTAGCGGATTGGGAGCAGTACTTC
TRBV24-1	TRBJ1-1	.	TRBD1	CATSDSTGTANTEAFF	TGTGCCACCAGTGATTCCACCGGGACAGCGAACACTGAAGCTTTCTTT
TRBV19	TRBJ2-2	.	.	CASSTGHANTGELFF	TGTGCCAGTAGTACGGGACACGCGAACACCGGGGAGCTGTTTTTT
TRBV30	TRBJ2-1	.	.	CAWVTYNEQFF	TGTGCCTGGGTGACATACAATGAGCAGTTCTTC
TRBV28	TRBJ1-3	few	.	CASTPIGETGNTIYF	TGTGCCAGCACCCCTATAGGGGAAACTGGAAACACCATATATTTT
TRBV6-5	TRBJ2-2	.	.	CASSADRKKLFF	TGTGCCAGCAGCGCCGACAGAAAAAAGTTGTTTTTT
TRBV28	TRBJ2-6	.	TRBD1	CASSIVQGGVLTF	TGTGCCAGCAGCATCGTACAGGGGGGCGTCCTGACTTTC
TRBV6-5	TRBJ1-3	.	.	CASSSQGSGNTIYF	TGTGCCAGCAGTTCACAGGGCTCTGGAAACACCATATATTTT
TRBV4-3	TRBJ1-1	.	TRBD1	CASSPGDRMNTEAFF	TGCGCCAGCAGCCCTGGGGACAGAATGAACACTGAAGCTTTCTTT
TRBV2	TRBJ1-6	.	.	CASLGALNSPLHF	TGTGCCAGCTTAGGGGCGCTTAATTCACCCCTCCACTTT
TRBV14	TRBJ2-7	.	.	CASSPRLAPLYEQYF	TGTGCCAGCAGCCCCCGGCTAGCGCCCCTCTACGAGCAGTACTTC
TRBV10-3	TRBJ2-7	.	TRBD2	CAISESRGSDEQYF	TGTGCCATCAGTGAGTCGCGCGGGAGTGACGAGCAGTACTTC
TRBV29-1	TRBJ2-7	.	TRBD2	CSTRTSGSYEQYF	TGCAGCACCCGGACTAGCGGGAGTTACGAGCAGTACTTC
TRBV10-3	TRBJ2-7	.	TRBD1	CAISESLQGANEQYF	TGTGCCATCAGTGAGTCGCTACAGGGGGCAAACGAGCAGTACTTC
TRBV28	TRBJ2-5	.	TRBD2	CASREGLAGQTQYF	TGTGCCAGCAGAGAGGGACTAGCGGGCCAGACCCAGTACTTC
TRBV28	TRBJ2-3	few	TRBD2	CASSSLNMTSGASTDTQYF	TGTGCCAGCAGTTCCTTAAATATGACTAGCGGGGCTAGCACAGATACGCAGTATTTT
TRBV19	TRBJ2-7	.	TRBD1	CASSIGRGTYEQYF	TGTGCCAGTAGTATCGGCAGGGGGACCTACGAGCAGTACTTC
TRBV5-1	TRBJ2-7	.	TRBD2	CASSRAGLTSGSSYEQYF	TGCGCCAGCAGCCGTGCAGGGCTTACTAGCGGGAGCTCCTACGAGCAGTACTTC